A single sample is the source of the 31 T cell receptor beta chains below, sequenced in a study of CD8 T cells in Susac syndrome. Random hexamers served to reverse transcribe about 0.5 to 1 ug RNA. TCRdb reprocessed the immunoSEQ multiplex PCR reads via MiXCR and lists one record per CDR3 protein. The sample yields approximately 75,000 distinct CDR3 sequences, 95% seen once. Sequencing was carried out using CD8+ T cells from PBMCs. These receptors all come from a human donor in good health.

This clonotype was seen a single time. The CDR3 protein is CASKSGGGEAFF. As DNA, the CDR3 is TGTGCCAGCAAATCTGGAGGTGGTGAAGCTTTCTTT. The rearrangement uses TRBV5-6 and TRBJ1-1; D call uncertain. Trimming stripped 6 bases from V and 7 bases from J, with 13 bases between. The CDR3 extends over 12 amino acids. Germline lookup yields CDR1 SGHDT and CDR2 YYEEEE.

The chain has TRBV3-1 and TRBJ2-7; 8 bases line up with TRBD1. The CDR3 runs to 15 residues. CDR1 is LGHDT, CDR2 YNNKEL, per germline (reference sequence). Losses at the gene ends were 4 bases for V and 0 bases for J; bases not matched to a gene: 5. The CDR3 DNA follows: TGTGCCAGCAGCCGGTCAGGGGGCAACTCCTACGAGCAGTACTTC. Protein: CASSRSGGNSYEQYF.

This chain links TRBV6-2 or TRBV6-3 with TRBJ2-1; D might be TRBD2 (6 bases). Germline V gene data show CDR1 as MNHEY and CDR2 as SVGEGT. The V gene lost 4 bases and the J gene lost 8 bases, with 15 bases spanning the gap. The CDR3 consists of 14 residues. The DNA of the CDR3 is TGTGCCAGCAGTTCTTACTTCAGGGAGGATGAGCAGTTCTTC. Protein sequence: CASSSYFREDEQFF.

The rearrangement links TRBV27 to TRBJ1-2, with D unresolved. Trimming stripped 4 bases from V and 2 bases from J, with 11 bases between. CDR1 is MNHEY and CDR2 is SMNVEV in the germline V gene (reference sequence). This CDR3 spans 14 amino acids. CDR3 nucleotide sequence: TGTGCCAGCAGTTCGTGGGGTGAGAACTATGGCTACACCTTC. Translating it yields CASSSWGENYGYTF.

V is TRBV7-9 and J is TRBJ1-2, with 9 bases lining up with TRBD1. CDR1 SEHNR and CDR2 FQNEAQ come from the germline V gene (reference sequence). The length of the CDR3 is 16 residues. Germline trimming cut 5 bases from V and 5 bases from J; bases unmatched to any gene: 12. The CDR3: CASSDITGGVGYGYTF. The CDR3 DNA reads TGTGCCAGCAGCGATATAACAGGGGGCGTTGGGTATGGCTACACCTTC. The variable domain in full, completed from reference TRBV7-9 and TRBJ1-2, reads DTGVSQNPRHKITKRGQNVTFRCDPISEHNRLYWYRQTLGQGPEFLTYFQNEAQLEKSRLLSDRFSAERPKGSFSTLEIQRTEQGDSAMYLCASSDITGGVGYGYTFGSGTRLTVV.

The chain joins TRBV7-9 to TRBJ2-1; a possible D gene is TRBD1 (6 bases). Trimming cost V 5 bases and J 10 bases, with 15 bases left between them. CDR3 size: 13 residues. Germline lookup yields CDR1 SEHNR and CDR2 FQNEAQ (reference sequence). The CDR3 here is CASSGGWLSEQFF. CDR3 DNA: TGTGCCAGCAGCGGGGGCTGGCTTTCGGAGCAGTTCTTC.

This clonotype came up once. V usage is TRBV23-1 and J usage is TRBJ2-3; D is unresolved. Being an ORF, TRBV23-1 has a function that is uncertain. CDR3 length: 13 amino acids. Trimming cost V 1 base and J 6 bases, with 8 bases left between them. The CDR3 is CASSQLERDTQYF. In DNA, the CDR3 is TGCGCCAGCAGTCAATTGGAAAGGGATACGCAGTATTTT.

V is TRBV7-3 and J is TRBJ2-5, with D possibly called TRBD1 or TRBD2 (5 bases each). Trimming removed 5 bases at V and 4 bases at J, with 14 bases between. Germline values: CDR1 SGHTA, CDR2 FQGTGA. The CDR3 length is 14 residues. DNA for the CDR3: TGTGCCAGCAGCCCCACCGGGGCCTTAGAGACCCAGTACTTC. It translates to CASSPTGALETQYF. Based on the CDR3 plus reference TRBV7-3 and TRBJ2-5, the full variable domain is GAGVSQTPSNKVTEKGKYVELRCDPISGHTALYWYRQSLGQGPEFLIYFQGTGAADDSGLPNDRFFAVRPEGSVSTLKIQRTERGDSAVYLCASSPTGALETQYFGPGTRLLVL.

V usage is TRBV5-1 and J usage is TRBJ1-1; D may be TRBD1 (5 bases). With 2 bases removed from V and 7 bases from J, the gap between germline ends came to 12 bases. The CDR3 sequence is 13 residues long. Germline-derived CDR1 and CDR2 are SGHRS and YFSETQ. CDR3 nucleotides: TGCGCCAGCAGCTTAGACAGTGACTTTGAAGCTTTCTTT. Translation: CASSLDSDFEAFF. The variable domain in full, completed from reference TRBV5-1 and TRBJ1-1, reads KAGVTQTPRYLIKTRGQQVTLSCSPISGHRSVSWYQQTPGQGLQFLFEYFSETQRNKGNFPGRFSGRQFSNSRSEMNVSTLELGDSALYLCASSLDSDFEAFFGQGTRLTVV.

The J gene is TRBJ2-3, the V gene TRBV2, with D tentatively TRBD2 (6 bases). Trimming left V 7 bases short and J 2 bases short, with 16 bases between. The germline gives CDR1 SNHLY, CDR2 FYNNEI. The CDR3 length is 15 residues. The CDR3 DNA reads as TGTGCCAGCACATCGGGACTTAGCCCCACAGATACGCAGTATTTT. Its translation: CASTSGLSPTDTQYF.

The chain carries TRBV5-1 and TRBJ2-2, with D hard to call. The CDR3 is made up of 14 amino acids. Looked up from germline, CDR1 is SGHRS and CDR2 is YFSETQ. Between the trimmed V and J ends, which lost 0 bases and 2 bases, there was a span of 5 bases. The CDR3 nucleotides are TGCGCCAGCAGCTTGGGATCTAACACCGGGGAGCTGTTTTTT. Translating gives CASSLGSNTGELFF.

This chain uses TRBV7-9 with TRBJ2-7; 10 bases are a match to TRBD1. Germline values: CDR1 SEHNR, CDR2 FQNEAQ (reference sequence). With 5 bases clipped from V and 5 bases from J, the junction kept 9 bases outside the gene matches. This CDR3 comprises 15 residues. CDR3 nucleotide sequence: TGTGCCAGCAGCCATTGGGACAGGGGAGCGCACGAGCAGTACTTC. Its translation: CASSHWDRGAHEQYF.

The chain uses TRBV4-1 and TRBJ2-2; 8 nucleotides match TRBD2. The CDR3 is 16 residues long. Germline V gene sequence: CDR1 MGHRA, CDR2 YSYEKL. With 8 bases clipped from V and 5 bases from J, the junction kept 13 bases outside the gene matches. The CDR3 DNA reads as TGCGCCAGCTCAGGGACTAGAGCCCCTGGAACCGGGGAGCTGTTTTTT. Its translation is CASSGTRAPGTGELFF.

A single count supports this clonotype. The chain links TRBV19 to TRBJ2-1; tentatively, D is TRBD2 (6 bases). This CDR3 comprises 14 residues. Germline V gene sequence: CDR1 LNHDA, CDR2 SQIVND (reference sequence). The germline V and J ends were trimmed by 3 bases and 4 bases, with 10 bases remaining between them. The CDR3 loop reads CASSIAAGYNEQFF. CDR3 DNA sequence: TGTGCCAGTAGTATTGCTGCGGGGTACAATGAGCAGTTCTTC.

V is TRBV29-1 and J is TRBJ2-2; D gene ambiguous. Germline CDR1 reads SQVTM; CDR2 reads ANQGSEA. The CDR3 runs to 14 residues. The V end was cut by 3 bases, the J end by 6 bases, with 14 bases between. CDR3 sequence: CSVDSEERAGELFF. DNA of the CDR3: TGCAGCGTTGACTCGGAAGAACGGGCCGGGGAGCTGTTTTTT.

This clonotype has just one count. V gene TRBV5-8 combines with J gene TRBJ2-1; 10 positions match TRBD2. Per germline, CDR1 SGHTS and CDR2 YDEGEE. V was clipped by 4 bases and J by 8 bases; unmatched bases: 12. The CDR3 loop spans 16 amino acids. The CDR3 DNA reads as TGTGCCAGCAGCATTACACTAGCGGGGCCTTATCATGAGCAGTTCTTC. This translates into CASSITLAGPYHEQFF. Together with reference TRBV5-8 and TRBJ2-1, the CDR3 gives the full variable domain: EAGVTQSPTHLIKTRGQQATLRCSPISGHTSVYWYQQALGLGLQFLLWYDEGEERNRGNFPPRFSGRQFPNYSSELNVNALELEDSALYLCASSITLAGPYHEQFFGPGTRLTVL.

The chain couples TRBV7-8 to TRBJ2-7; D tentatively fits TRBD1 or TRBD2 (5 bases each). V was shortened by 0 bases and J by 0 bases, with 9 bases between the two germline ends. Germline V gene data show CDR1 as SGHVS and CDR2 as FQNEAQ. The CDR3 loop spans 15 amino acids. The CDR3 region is CASSLAAGSSYEQYF. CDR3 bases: TGTGCCAGCAGCTTAGCAGCAGGGAGCTCCTACGAGCAGTACTTC.

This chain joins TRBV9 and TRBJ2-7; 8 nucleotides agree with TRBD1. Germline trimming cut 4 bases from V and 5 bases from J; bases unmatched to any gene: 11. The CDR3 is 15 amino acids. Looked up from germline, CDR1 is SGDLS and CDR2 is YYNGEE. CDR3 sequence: CASSLGPDRDDEQYF. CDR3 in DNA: TGTGCCAGCAGCCTAGGGCCGGACAGGGACGACGAGCAGTACTTC. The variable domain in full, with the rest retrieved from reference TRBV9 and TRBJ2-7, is DSGVTQTPKHLITATGQRVTLRCSPRSGDLSVYWYQQSLDQGLQFLIQYYNGEERAKGNILERFSAQQFPDLHSELNLSSLELGDSALYFCASSLGPDRDDEQYFGPGTRLTVT.

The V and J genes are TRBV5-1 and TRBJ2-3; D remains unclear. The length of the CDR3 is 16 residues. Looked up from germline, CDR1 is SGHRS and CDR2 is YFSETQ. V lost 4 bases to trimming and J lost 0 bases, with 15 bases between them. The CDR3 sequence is CASSTIRQDSTDTQYF. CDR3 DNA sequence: TGCGCCAGCAGCACTATCCGGCAGGATAGCACAGATACGCAGTATTTT. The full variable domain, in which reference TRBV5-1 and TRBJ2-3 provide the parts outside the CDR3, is KAGVTQTPRYLIKTRGQQVTLSCSPISGHRSVSWYQQTPGQGLQFLFEYFSETQRNKGNFPGRFSGRQFSNSRSEMNVSTLELGDSALYLCASSTIRQDSTDTQYFGPGTRLTVL.

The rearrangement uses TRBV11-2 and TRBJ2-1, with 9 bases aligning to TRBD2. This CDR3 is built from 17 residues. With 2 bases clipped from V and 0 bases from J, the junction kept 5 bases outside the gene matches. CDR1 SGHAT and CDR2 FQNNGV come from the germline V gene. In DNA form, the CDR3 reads TGTGCCAGCAGCTTATCGGGCGGGGGGGCCTCCTACAATGAGCAGTTCTTC. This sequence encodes CASSLSGGGASYNEQFF.

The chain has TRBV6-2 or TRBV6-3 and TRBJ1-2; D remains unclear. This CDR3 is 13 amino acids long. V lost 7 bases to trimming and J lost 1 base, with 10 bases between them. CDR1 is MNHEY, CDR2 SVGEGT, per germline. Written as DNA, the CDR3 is TGTGCCAGCACCGGACTGAATAACTATGGCTACACCTTC. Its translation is CASTGLNNYGYTF.

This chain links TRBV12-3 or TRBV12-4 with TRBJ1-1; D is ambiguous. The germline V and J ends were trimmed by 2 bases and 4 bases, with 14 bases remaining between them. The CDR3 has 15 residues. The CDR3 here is CASSLTVAGFTEAFF. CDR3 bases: TGTGCCAGCAGTTTAACGGTTGCGGGTTTCACTGAAGCTTTCTTT.

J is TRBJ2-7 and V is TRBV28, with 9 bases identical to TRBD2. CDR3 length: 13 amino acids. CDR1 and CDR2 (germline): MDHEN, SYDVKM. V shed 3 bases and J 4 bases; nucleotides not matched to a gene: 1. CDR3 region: CASSFTSGYEQYV. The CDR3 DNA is TGTGCCAGCAGTTTTACTAGCGGGTACGAGCAGTACGTC.

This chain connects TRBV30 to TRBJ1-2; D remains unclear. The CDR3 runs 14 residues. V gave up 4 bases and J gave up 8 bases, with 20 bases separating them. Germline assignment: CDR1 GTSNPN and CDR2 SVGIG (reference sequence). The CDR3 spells CAWMGVKYVDGYTF. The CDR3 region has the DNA TGTGCCTGGATGGGAGTTAAGTATGTTGACGGCTACACCTTC. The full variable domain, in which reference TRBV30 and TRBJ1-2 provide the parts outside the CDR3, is SQTIHQWPATLVQPVGSPLSLECTVEGTSNPNLYWYRQAAGRGLQLLFYSVGIGQISSEVPQNLSASRPQDRQFILSSKKLLLSDSGFYLCAWMGVKYVDGYTFGSGTRLTVV.

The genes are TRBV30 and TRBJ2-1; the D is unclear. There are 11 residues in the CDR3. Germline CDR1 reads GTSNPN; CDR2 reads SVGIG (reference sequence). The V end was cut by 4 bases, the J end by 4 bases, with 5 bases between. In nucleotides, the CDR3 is TGTGCCTGGACGGATTACAATGAGCAGTTCTTC. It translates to CAWTDYNEQFF.

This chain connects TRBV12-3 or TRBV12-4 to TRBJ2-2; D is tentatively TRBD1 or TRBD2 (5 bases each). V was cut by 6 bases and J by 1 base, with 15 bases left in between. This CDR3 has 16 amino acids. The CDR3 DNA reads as TGTGCCAGCAGCCAATTCGGGACGGGGAACACCGGGGAGCTGTTTTTT. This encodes CASSQFGTGNTGELFF.

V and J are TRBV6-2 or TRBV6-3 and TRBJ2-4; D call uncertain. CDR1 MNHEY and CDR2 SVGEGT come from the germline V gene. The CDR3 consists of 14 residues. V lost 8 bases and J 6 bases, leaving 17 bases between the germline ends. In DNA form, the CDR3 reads TGTGCCAGCGGGCCCGCGCAAAACATAAACATTCAGTACTTC. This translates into CASGPAQNINIQYF.

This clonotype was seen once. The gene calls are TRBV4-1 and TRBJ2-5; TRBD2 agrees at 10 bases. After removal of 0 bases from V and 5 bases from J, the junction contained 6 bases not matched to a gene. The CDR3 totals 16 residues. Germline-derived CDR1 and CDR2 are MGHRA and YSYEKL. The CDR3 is CASSQDGGTSVETQYF. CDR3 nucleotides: TGCGCCAGCAGCCAAGACGGGGGGACTAGCGTGGAGACCCAGTACTTC.

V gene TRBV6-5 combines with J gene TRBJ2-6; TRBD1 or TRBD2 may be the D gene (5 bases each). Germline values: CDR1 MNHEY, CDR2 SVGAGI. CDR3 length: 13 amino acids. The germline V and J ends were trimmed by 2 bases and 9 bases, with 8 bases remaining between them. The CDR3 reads CASSYRDLNVLTF. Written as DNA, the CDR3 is TGTGCCAGCAGTTACCGGGACCTCAACGTCCTGACTTTC.

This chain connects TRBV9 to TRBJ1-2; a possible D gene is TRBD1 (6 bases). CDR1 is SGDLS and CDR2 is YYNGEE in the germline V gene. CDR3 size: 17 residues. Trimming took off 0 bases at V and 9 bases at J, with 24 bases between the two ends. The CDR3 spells CASSVGLRDTDLWSYTF. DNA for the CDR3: TGTGCCAGCAGCGTAGGCCTCCGGGACACCGACCTATGGAGCTACACCTTC.

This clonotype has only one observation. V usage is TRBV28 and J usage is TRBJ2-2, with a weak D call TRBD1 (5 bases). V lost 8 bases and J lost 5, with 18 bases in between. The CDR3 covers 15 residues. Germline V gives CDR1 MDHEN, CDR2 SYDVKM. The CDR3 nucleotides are TGTGCCAGCCGCACCGGGTCCCAGGGTACCGGGGAGCTGTTTTTT. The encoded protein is CASRTGSQGTGELFF. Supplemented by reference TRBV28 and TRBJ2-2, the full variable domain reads DVKVTQSSRYLVKRTGEKVFLECVQDMDHENMFWYRQDPGLGLRLIYFSYDVKMKEKGDIPEGYSVSREKKERFSLILESASTNQTSMYLCASRTGSQGTGELFFGEGSRLTVL.